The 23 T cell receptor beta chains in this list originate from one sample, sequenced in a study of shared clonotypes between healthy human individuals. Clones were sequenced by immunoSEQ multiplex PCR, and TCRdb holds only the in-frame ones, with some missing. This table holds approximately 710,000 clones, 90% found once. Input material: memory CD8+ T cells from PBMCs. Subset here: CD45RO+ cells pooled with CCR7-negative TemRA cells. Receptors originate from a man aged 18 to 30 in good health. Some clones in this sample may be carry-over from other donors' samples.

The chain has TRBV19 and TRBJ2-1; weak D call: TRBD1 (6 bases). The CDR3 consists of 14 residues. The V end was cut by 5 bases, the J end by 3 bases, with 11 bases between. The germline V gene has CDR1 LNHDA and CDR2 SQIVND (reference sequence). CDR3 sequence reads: CASSWGRGYNEQFF. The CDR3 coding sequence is TGTGCCAGTAGTTGGGGCAGGGGCTACAATGAGCAGTTCTTC. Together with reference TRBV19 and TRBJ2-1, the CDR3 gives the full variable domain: DGGITQSPKYLFRKEGQNVTLSCEQNLNHDAMYWYRQDPGQGLRLIYYSQIVNDFQKGDIAEGYSVSREKKESFPLTVTSAQKNPTAFYLCASSWGRGYNEQFFGPGTRLTVL.

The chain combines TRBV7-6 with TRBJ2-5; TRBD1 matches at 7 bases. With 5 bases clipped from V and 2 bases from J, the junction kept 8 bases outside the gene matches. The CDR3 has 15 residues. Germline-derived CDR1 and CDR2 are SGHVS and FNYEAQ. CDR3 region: CASSRGQTKQETQYF. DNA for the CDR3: TGTGCCAGCAGCCGGGGACAGACTAAACAAGAGACCCAGTACTTC.

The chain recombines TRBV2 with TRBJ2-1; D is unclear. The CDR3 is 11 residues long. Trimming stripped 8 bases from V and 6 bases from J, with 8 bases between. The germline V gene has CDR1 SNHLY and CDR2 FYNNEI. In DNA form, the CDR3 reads TGTGCCAGCTGGCTAGGCAATGAGCAGTTCTTC. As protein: CASWLGNEQFF.

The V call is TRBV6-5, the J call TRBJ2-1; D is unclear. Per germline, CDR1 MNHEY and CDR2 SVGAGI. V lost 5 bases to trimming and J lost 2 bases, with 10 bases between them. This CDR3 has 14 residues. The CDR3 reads CASSPAEAYNEQFF. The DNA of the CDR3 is TGTGCCAGCAGTCCCGCGGAAGCCTACAATGAGCAGTTCTTC.

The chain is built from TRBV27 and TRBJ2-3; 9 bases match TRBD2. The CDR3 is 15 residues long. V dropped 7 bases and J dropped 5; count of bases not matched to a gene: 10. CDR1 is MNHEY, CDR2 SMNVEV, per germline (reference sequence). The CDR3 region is CASNGVAGEGDTQYF. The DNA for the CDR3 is TGTGCCAGCAACGGGGTAGCGGGAGAGGGAGATACGCAGTATTTT.

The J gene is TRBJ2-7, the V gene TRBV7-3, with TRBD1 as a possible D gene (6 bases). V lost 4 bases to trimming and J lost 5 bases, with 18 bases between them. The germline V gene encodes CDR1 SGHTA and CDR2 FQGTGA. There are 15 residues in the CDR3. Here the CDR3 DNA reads TGTGCCAGCAGCTCTACAGGGAGCCCGATCAACGAGCAGTACTTC. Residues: CASSSTGSPINEQYF.

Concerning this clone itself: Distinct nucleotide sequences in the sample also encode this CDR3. In DNA, the CDR3 is TGTGCCAGCAGGTCCGGCCCGGAGACCCAGTACTTC. Its translation is CASRSGPETQYF. V is TRBV7-9 and J is TRBJ2-5; D is unclear. The V gene lost 6 bases and the J gene lost 5 bases, with 10 bases spanning the gap. There are 12 residues in the CDR3. In germline, CDR1 is SEHNR, CDR2 FQNEAQ (reference sequence).

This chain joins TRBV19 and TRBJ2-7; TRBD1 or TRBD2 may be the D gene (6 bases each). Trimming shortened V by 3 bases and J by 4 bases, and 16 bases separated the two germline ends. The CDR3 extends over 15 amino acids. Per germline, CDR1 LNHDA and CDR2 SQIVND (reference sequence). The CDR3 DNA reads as TGTGCCAGTAGTATGGGCAGGGGAGGCGGTTACGAGCAGTACTTC. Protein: CASSMGRGGGYEQYF.

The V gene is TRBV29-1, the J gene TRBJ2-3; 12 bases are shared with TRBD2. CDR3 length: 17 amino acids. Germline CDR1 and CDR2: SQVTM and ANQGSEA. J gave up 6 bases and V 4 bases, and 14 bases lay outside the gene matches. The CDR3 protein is CSVGLAGGPRMSDTQYF. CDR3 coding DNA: TGCAGCGTTGGGCTAGCGGGAGGGCCGAGGATGTCGGATACGCAGTATTTT.

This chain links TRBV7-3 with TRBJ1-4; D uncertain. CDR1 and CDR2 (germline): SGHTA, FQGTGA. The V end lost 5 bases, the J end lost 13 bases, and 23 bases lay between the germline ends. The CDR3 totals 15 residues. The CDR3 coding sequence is TGTGCCAGCAGCCCCGCACGGACCCGGGCTAAGGGACTGTTTTTT. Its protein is CASSPARTRAKGLFF.

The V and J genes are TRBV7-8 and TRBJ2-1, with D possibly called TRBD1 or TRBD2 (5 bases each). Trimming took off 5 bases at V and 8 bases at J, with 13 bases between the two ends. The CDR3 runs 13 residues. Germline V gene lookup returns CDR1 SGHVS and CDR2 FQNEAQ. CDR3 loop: CASSLRGRDEQFF. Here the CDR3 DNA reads TGTGCCAGCAGCCTACGGGGACGCGATGAGCAGTTCTTC.

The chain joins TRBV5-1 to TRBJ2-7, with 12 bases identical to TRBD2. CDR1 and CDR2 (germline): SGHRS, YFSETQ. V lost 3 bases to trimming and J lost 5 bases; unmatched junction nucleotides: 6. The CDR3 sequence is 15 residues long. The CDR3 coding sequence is TGCGCCAGCAGCTCCCTTCTAGCGGGAGGGCACGAGCAGTACTTC. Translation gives CASSSLLAGGHEQYF.

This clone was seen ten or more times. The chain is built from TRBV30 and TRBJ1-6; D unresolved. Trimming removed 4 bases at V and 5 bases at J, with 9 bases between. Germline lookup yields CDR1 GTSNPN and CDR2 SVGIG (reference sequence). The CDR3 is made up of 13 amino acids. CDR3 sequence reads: CAWTNSNNSPLHF. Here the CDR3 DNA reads TGTGCCTGGACCAACTCGAATAATTCACCCCTCCACTTT.

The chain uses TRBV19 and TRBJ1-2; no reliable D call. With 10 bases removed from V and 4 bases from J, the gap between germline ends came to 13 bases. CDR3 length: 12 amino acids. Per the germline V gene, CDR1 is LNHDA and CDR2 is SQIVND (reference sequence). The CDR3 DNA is TGTGCCACCCGTGGGTTGGTCTATGGCTACACCTTC. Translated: CATRGLVYGYTF. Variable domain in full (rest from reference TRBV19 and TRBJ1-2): DGGITQSPKYLFRKEGQNVTLSCEQNLNHDAMYWYRQDPGQGLRLIYYSQIVNDFQKGDIAEGYSVSREKKESFPLTVTSAQKNPTAFYLCATRGLVYGYTFGSGTRLTVV.

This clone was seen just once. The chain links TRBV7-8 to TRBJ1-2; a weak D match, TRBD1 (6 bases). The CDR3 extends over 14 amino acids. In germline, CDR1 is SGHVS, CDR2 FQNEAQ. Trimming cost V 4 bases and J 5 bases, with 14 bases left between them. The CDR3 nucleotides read TGTGCCAGCAGCTCCACAGGGCCTGCTTATGGCTACACCTTC. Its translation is CASSSTGPAYGYTF.

The CDR3 spells CASSSTSGRAREQFF. The CDR3 DNA is TGTGCCAGCAGTTCGACTAGCGGGAGGGCTAGGGAGCAGTTCTTC. V usage is TRBV28 and J usage is TRBJ2-1; 14 bases map to TRBD2. CDR1 is MDHEN, CDR2 SYDVKM, per germline. V shed 4 bases, J shed 10 bases, and the junction held 6 bases outside the gene matches. The CDR3 consists of 15 residues.

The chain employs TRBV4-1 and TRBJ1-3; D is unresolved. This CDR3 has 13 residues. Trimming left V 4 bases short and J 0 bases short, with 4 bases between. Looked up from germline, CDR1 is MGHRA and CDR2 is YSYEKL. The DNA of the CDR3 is TGCGCCAGCAGCCCGAGCTCTGGAAACACCATATATTTT. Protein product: CASSPSSGNTIYF.

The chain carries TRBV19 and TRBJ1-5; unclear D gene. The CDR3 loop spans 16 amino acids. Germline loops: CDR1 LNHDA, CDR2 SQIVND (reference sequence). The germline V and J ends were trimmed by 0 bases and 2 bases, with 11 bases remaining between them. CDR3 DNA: TGTGCCAGTAGTATAGAAGGGCTAATCGGCAATCAGCCCCAGCATTTT. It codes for CASSIEGLIGNQPQHF. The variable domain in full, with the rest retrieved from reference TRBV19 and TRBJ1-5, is DGGITQSPKYLFRKEGQNVTLSCEQNLNHDAMYWYRQDPGQGLRLIYYSQIVNDFQKGDIAEGYSVSREKKESFPLTVTSAQKNPTAFYLCASSIEGLIGNQPQHFGDGTRLSIL.

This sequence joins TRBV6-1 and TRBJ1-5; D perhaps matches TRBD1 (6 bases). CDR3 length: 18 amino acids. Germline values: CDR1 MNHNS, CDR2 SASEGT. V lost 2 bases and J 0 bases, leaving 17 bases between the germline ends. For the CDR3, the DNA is TGTGCCAGCAGTGAACCCCGAGGGGGGAGATATAGCAATCAGCCCCAGCATTTT. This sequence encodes CASSEPRGGRYSNQPQHF.

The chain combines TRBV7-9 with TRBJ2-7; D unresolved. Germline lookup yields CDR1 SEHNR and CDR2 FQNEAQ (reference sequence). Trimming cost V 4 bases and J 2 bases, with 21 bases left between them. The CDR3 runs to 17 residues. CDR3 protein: CASSSEPGPKMTYEQYF. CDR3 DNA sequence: TGTGCCAGCAGCTCAGAGCCGGGCCCCAAGATGACCTACGAGCAGTACTTC.

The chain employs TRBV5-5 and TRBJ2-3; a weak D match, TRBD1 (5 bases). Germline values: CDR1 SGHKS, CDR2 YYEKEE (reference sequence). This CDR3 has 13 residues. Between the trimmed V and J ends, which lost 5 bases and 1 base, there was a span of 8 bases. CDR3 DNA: TGTGCCAGCAGGGGGCAAGGCACAGATACGCAGTATTTT. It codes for CASRGQGTDTQYF.

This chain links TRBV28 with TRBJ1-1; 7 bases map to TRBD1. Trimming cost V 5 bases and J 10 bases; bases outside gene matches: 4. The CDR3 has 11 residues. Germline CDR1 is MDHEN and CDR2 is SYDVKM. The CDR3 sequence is CASSDRVGAFF. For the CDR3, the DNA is TGTGCCAGCAGTGACAGGGTCGGAGCTTTCTTT.

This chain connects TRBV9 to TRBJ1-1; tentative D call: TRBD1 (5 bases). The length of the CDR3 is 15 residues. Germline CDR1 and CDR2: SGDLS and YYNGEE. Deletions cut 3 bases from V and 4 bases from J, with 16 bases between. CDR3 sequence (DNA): TGTGCCAGCAGCGACCCGGGGGGTGGGATCACTGAAGCTTTCTTT. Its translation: CASSDPGGGITEAFF.